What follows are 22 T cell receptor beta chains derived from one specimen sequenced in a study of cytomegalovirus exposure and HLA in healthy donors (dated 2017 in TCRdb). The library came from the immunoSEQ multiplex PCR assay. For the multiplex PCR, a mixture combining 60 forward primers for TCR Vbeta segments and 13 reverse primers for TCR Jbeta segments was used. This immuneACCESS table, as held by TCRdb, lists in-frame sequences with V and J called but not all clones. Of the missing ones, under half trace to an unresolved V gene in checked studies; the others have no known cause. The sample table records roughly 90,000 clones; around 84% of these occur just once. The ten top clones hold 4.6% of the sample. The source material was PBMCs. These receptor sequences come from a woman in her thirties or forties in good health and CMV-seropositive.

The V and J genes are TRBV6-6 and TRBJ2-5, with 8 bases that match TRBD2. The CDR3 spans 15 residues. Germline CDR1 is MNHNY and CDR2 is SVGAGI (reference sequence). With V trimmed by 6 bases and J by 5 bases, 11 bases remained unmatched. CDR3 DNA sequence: TGTGCCAGCAGCGGGGCGGGAGGAACGAGGGAGACCCAGTACTTC. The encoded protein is CASSGAGGTRETQYF.

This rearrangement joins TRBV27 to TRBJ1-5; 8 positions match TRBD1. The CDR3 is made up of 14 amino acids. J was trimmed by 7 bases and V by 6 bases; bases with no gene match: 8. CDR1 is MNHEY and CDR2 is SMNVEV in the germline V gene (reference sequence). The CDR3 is CASSRDRWGQPQHF. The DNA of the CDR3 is TGTGCCAGCAGCCGGGACAGGTGGGGCCAGCCCCAGCATTTT.

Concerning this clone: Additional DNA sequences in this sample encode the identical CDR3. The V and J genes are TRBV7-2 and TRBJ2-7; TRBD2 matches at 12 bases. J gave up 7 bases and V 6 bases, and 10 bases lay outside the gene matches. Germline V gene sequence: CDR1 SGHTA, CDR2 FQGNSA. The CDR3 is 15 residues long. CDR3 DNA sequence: TGTGCCAGCAGTTCTGATCCGGGACTAGCGGGTGAGCAGTACTTC. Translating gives CASSSDPGLAGEQYF.

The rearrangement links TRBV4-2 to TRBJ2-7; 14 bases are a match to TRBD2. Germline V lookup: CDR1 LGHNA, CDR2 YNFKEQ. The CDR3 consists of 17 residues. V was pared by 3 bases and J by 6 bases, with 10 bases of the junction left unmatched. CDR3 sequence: CASSQPTGTSGSIEQYF. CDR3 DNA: TGTGCCAGCAGCCAGCCTACCGGGACTAGCGGGAGCATCGAGCAGTACTTC.

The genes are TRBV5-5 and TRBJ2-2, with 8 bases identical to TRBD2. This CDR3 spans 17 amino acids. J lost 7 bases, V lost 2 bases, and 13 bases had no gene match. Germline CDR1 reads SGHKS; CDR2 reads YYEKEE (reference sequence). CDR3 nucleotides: TGTGCCAGCAGCTTCCGGAGCGGGAGACTGTTAGACGGGGAGCTGTTTTTT. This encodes CASSFRSGRLLDGELFF.

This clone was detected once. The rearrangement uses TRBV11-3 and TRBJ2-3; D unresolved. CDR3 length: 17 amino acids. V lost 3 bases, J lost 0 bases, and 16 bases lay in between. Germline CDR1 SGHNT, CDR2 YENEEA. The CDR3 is CASSFTVADHSTDTQYF. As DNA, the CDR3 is TGTGCCAGCAGCTTTACCGTCGCGGATCACAGCACAGATACGCAGTATTTT.

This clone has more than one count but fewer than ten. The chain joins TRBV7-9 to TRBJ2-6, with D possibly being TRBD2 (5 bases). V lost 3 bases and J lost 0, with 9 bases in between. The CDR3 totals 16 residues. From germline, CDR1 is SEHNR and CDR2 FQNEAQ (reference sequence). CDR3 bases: TGTGCCAGCAGCTTCGGGGTACCCTCTGGGGCCAACGTCCTGACTTTC. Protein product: CASSFGVPSGANVLTF.

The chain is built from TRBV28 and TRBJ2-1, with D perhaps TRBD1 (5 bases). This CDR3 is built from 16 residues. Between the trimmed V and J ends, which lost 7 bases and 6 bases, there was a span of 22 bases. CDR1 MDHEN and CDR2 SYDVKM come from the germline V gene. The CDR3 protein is CASITRGQGKVNEQFF. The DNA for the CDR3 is TGTGCCAGCATCACAAGGGGTCAGGGAAAGGTCAATGAGCAGTTCTTC.

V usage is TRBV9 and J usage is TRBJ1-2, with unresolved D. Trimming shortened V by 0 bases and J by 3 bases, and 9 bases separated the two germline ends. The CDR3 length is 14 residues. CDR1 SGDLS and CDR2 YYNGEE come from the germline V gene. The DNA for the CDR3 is TGTGCCAGCAGCGTAGCCCCAGTCGACTATGGCTACACCTTC. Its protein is CASSVAPVDYGYTF. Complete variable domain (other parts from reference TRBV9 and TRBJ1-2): DSGVTQTPKHLITATGQRVTLRCSPRSGDLSVYWYQQSLDQGLQFLIQYYNGEERAKGNILERFSAQQFPDLHSELNLSSLELGDSALYFCASSVAPVDYGYTFGSGTRLTVV.

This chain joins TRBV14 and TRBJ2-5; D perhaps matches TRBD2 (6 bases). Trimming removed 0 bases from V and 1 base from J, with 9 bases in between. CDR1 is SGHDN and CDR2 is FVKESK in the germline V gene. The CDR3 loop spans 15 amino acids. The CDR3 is CASSQDSGVQETQYF. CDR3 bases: TGTGCCAGCAGCCAAGATTCGGGAGTCCAAGAGACCCAGTACTTC.

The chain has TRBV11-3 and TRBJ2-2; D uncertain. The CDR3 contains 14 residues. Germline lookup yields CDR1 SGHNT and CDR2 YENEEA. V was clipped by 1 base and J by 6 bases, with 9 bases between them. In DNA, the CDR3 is TGTGCCAGCAGCTTAGTGGCAGGCCCCGGGGAGCTGTTTTTT. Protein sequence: CASSLVAGPGELFF.

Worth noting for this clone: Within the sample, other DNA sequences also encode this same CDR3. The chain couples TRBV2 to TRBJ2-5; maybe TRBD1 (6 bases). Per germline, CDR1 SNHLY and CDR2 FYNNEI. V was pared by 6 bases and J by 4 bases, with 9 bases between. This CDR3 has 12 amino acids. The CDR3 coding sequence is TGTGCCAGCAGGTCAGGGGTAGAGACCCAGTACTTC. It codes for CASRSGVETQYF.

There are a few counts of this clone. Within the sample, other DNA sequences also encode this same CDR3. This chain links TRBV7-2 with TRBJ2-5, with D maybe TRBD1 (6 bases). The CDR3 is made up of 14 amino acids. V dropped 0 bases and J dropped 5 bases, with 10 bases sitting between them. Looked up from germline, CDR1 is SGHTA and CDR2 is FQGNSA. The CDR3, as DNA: TGTGCCAGCAGCTTAGCGAGCAGGGGTGAGACCCAGTACTTC. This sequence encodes CASSLASRGETQYF.

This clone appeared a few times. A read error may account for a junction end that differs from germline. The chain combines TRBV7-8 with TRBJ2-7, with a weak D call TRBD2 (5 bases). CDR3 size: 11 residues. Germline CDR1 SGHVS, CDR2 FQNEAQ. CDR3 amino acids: CASSLDGVRGF. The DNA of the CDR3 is TGTGCCAGCAGCTTAGACGGGGTGCGAGGGTTC.

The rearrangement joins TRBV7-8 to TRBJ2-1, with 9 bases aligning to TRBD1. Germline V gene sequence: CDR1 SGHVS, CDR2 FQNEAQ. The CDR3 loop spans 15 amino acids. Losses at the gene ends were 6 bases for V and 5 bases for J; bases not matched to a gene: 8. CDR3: CASRHRTGVNNEQFF. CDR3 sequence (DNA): TGTGCCAGCAGACATCGGACAGGGGTAAACAATGAGCAGTTCTTC.

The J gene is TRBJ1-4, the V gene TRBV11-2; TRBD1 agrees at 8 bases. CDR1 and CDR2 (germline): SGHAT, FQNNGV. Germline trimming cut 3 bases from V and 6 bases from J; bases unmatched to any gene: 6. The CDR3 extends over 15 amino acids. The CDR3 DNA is TGTGCCAGCAGCTTCCAGGGGGCGAGGGATGAAAAACTGTTTTTT. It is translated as CASSFQGARDEKLFF.

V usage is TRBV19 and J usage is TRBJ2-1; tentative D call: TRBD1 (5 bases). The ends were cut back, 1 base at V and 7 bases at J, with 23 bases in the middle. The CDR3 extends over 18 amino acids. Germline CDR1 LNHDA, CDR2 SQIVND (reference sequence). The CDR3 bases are TGTGCCAGTAGTATAGTAGGTTCGAAGGTGGACACCTCTAATGAGCAGTTCTTC. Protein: CASSIVGSKVDTSNEQFF.

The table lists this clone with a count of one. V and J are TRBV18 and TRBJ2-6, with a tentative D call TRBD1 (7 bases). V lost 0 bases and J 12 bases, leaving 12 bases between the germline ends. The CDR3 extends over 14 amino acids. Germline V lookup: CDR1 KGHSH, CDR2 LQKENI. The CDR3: CASSPPQGGGVLTF. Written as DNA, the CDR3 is TGTGCCAGCTCACCACCCCAGGGGGGAGGCGTCCTGACTTTC.

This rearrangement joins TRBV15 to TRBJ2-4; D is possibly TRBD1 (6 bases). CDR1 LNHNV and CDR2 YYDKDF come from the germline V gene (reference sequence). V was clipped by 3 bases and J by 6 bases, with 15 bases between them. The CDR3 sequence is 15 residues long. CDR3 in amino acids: CATSRVRQATNIQYF. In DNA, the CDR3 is TGTGCCACCAGCAGGGTTAGACAGGCGACAAACATTCAGTACTTC.

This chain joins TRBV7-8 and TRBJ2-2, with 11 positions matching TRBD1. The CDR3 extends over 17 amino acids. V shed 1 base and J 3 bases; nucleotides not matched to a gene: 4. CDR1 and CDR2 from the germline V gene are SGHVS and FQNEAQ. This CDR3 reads CASSLEDRGLDTGELFF. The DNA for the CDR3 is TGTGCCAGCAGCTTAGAGGACAGGGGGCTTGACACCGGGGAGCTGTTTTTT.

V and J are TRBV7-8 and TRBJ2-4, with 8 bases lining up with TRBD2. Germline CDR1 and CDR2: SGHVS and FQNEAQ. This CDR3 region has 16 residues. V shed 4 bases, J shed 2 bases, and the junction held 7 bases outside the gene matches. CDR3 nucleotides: TGTGCCAGCAGCTCAGAGCGGGAGATCCCCAAAAACATTCAGTACTTC. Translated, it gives CASSSEREIPKNIQYF.

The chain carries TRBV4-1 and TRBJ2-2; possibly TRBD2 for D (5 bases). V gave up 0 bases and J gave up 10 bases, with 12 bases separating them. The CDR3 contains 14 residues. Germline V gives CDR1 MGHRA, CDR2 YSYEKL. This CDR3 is CASSQEEVHPELFF. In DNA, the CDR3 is TGCGCCAGCAGCCAAGAGGAGGTGCACCCGGAGCTGTTTTTT.